This T cell receptor beta chain is from a study of T cells in Graves' hyperthyroidism and ophthalmopathy. V lost 5 bases to trimming and J lost 4 bases; unmatched junction nucleotides: 4. The CDR3 contains 13 residues. CDR1 and CDR2 from the germline V gene are GTSNPN and SVGIG (reference sequence). This clonotype was recorded many times. RNA transcripts gave rise to amplified TCR beta CDR3 regions. HTBI primers were used for first-round RT-PCR of the TCR CDR3. TCRdb processed the multiplex PCR reads anew with MiXCR; each CDR3 protein has one entry. The table lists a few hundred thousand distinct CDR3 sequences, roughly 15% of them singletons.

This clonotype originated in a woman aged 40 to 50 with Graves' ophthalmopathy. The chain carries TRBV30 and TRBJ2-1, with 8 bases aligning to TRBD1. Specimen: blood. CDR3 in DNA: TGTGCCTGGGGACAGGGTCGGTACAATGAGCAGTTCTTC. It specifies CAWGQGRYNEQFF.